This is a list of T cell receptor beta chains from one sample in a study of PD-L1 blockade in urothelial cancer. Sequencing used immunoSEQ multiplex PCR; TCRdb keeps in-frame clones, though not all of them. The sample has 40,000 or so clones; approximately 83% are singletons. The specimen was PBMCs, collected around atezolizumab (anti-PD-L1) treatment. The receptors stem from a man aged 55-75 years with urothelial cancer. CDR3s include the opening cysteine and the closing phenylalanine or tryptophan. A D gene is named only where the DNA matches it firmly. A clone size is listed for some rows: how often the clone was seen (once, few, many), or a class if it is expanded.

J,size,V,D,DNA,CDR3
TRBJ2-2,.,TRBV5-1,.,TGCGCCAGCAGCCTATCCACTTCAGGCACCGGGGAGCTGTTTTTT,CASSLSTSGTGELFF
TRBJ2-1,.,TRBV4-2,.,TGTGCCAGCAGCCAAGATCCCAGGGGCGATGAGCAGTTCTTC,CASSQDPRGDEQFF
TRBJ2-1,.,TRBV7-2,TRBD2,TGTGCCAGCAGCAGACTAGCGGGGGGTGGTGAGCAGTTCTTC,CASSRLAGGGEQFF
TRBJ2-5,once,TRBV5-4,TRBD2,TGTGCCAGCAGCGTGGGGCGTCGAGCGGGGGTCCAAGAGACCCAGTACTTC,CASSVGRRAGVQETQYF
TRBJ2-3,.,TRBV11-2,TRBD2,TGTGCCAGCAGCGCCCGAGGTAGCGGGGGGTGGAATCCGGATACGCAGTATTTT,CASSARGSGGWNPDTQYF
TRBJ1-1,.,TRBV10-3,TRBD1,TGTGCCATCAGCCGGGACAGGGGCCGGAACACTGAAGCTTTCTTT,CAISRDRGRNTEAFF
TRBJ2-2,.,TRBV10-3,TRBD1,TGTGCCATCAGTGACTCGGACAGGGCCACCGGGGAGCTGTTTTTT,CAISDSDRATGELFF
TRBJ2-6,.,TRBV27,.,TGTGCCAGCAGCCACGTGCGCTCTGGGGCCAACGTCCTGACTTTC,CASSHVRSGANVLTF
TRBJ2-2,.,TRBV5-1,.,TGCGCCAGCAGCTTTAAACTCACGAACACCGGGGAGCTGTTTTTT,CASSFKLTNTGELFF
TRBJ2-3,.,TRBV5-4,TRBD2,TGTGCCAGCAGCAAGGAAATCGGGGGGGCCAGTGATACGCAGTATTTT,CASSKEIGGASDTQYF
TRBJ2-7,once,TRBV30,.,TGTGCCTGGAGTAGGGGGGGGTCCTACGAGCAGTACTTC,CAWSRGGSYEQYF
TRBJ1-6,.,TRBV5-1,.,TGCGCCAGCAGCCCTTCTCAAGGGGCGGCATCCTATAATTCACCCCTCCACTTT,CASSPSQGAASYNSPLHF
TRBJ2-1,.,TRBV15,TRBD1,TGTGCCACCAGCAGAGATACCCGGACAGGGTTGTTCTTC,CATSRDTRTGLFF
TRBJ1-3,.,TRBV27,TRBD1,TGTGCCAGCAGGGGGACAGATTTTTCTGGAAACACCATATATTTT,CASRGTDFSGNTIYF
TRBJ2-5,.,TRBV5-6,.,TGTGCCAGCAGCTTGTTCGGTAGGGAGGACCCAAAACTCGGGGAGACCCAGTACTTC,CASSLFGREDPKLGETQYF
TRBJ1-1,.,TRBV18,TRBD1,TGTGCCAGCTCATCTACCACAGGGGAGGACACTGAAGCTTTCTTT,CASSSTTGEDTEAFF
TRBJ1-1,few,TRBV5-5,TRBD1,TGTGCCAGCAGCCACGGACAGGGGGAAGCTTTCTTT,CASSHGQGEAFF
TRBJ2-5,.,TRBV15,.,TGTGCCACCAGCAGCATCTACGGGGGGCGCGAAGAGACCCAGTACTTC,CATSSIYGGREETQYF
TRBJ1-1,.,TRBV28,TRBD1,TGTGCCAGCTGGGGACAGTTGAACACTGAAGCTTTCTTT,CASWGQLNTEAFF
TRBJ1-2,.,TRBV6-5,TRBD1,TGTGCCAGCAGGCGACAGGGCTATGGCTACACCTTC,CASRRQGYGYTF
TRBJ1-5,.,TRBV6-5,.,TGTGCCAGCAGCCCAACTTCCAATCAGCCCCAGCATTTT,CASSPTSNQPQHF
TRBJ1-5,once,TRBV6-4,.,TGTGCCTTCCCGCCCCAGGGGTGGGATCAGCCCCAGCATTTT,CAFPPQGWDQPQHF
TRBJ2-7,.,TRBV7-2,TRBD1,TGTGCCAGCAGCCTGACAGGGGAGATCGAGCAGTACTTC,CASSLTGEIEQYF
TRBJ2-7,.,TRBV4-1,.,TGCGCCAGCAGCCCAACCGGCGGCGAGCAGTACTTC,CASSPTGGEQYF
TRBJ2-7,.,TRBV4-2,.,TGTGCCAGCAGCCAAGATCGGGGATCGGTTGAGCAGTACTTC,CASSQDRGSVEQYF
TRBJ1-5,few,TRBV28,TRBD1,TGTGCCAGCAGTCCCCGGACAGGGGGCGATAATCAGCCCCAGCATTTT,CASSPRTGGDNQPQHF
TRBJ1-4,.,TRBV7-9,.,TGTGCCAGCAGCTTTAAAGGCGGTGAAAAACTGTTTTTT,CASSFKGGEKLFF
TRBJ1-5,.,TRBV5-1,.,TGCGCCAGCAGCCCCAGGGATAGCAATCAGCCCCAGCATTTT,CASSPRDSNQPQHF